Listed here are 18 T cell receptor beta chains from one sample, sequenced in a study of cytomegalovirus exposure and HLA in healthy donors. The PCR employed 60 Vbeta primers together with 13 Jbeta primers. Sequencing used immunoSEQ multiplex PCR; TCRdb keeps in-frame clones, though not all of them. Among around 150,000 clones listed, approximately 80% were seen once. Sequenced material: PBMCs. The receptor set was obtained from a man aged 25-40 years in good health and CMV-seronegative.

The chain has TRBV18 and TRBJ1-5; a weak D match, TRBD1 (6 bases). Trimming shortened V by 3 bases and J by 4 bases, and 13 bases separated the two germline ends. Germline V gene lookup returns CDR1 KGHSH and CDR2 LQKENI. The CDR3 is 15 residues long. CDR3 amino acids: CASSPSGTPNQPQHF. The CDR3 DNA reads as TGTGCCAGCTCACCGTCTGGGACACCTAATCAGCCCCAGCATTTT. Combining the CDR3 with reference TRBV18 and TRBJ1-5 gives the whole variable domain NAGVMQNPRHLVRRRGQEARLRCSPMKGHSHVYWYRQLPEEGLKFMVYLQKENIIDESGMPKERFSAEFPKEGPSILRIQQVVRGDSAAYFCASSPSGTPNQPQHFGDGTRLSIL.

V and J are TRBV19 and TRBJ1-1; D may be TRBD1 (6 bases). Germline CDR1 is LNHDA and CDR2 is SQIVND (reference sequence). The CDR3 spans 15 residues. Trimming shortened V by 6 bases and J by 3 bases, and 17 bases separated the two germline ends. CDR3 region: CASRITGSEYTEAFF. CDR3 sequence (DNA): TGTGCCAGTAGGATTACAGGGTCCGAATACACTGAAGCTTTCTTT. The variable domain in full, completed from reference TRBV19 and TRBJ1-1, reads DGGITQSPKYLFRKEGQNVTLSCEQNLNHDAMYWYRQDPGQGLRLIYYSQIVNDFQKGDIAEGYSVSREKKESFPLTVTSAQKNPTAFYLCASRITGSEYTEAFFGQGTRLTVV.

The chain links TRBV7-6 to TRBJ2-1; D is undetermined. V lost 5 bases and J lost 0, with 11 bases in between. The CDR3 covers 15 residues. CDR1 is SGHVS, CDR2 FNYEAQ, per germline. CDR3 DNA sequence: TGTGCCAGCAGCCCCCTCGTGAGCTCCTACAATGAGCAGTTCTTC. Amino acids: CASSPLVSSYNEQFF.

The CDR3: CASSSSSGEWTDTQYF. CDR3 DNA sequence: TGTGCCAGCAGTTCAAGTTCGGGGGAGTGGACAGATACGCAGTATTTT. The chain employs TRBV27 and TRBJ2-3; possibly TRBD2 for D (6 bases). The V and J ends lost 4 bases and 3 bases respectively, with 17 bases between them. The CDR3 totals 16 residues. Germline assignment: CDR1 MNHEY and CDR2 SMNVEV (reference sequence).

The sample holds a few counts of this clone. The chain uses TRBV4-3 and TRBJ1-5, with D tentatively TRBD1 (5 bases). CDR3 length: 14 amino acids. CDR1 and CDR2 (germline): LGHNA, YSLEER. V dropped 1 base and J dropped 5 bases, with 9 bases sitting between them. In DNA, the CDR3 is TGCGCCAGCAGCCAAGGGAGGGGATATCAGCCCCAGCATTTT. Translation: CASSQGRGYQPQHF.

The V call is TRBV20-1, the J call TRBJ1-6; no clear D gene. Trimming stripped 3 bases from V and 9 bases from J, with 3 bases between. The germline CDR1 and CDR2 sequences are DFQATT and SNEGSKA (reference sequence). The CDR3 has 10 residues. CDR3 protein: CSARSSPLHF. The CDR3 DNA sequence: TGCAGTGCTAGGAGTTCACCCCTCCACTTT.

The CDR3 is CASSSGGRAETQYF. Here the CDR3 DNA reads TGCGCCAGCAGCTCGGGGGGACGGGCAGAGACCCAGTACTTC. The chain uses TRBV5-1 and TRBJ2-5, with TRBD2 identical over 7 bases. Germline CDR1 and CDR2: SGHRS and YFSETQ. CDR3 length: 14 residues. The V and J ends lost 3 bases and 4 bases, in that order; junction bases with no gene match: 6.

The V gene is TRBV29-1, the J gene TRBJ1-2; 7 nucleotides agree with TRBD1. The trim removed 6 bases at V and 8 bases at J, leaving 6 bases unmatched. Germline CDR1 is SQVTM and CDR2 is ANQGSEA. This CDR3 has 11 residues. The CDR3 loop reads CSVRQGFGYTF. CDR3 nucleotides: TGCAGCGTCCGACAGGGTTTCGGCTACACCTTC.

This rearrangement joins TRBV7-9 to TRBJ2-3; TRBD1 is a possible D gene (7 bases). Per the germline V gene, CDR1 is SEHNR and CDR2 is FQNEAQ (reference sequence). Trimming removed 7 bases from V and 1 base from J, with 24 bases in between. The CDR3 runs to 18 residues. CDR3 in DNA: TGTGCCAGCAACGACAGGGATGGCTGGGCTAGCGGCACAGATACGCAGTATTTT. Protein product: CASNDRDGWASGTDTQYF.

On this clone: Other DNA variants within this sample encode the same CDR3. The rearrangement uses TRBV6-5 and TRBJ1-2; D perhaps matches TRBD1 (5 bases). V lost 0 bases and J lost 4, with 15 bases in between. This CDR3 has 16 residues. CDR1 is MNHEY and CDR2 is SVGAGI in the germline V gene. The CDR3 DNA reads TGTGCCAGCAGTTACTCAATATCCCAGGGTAGCTATGGCTACACCTTC. This codes for CASSYSISQGSYGYTF.

V usage is TRBV7-2 and J usage is TRBJ2-7; 12 positions agree with TRBD2. This CDR3 contains 16 residues. Trimming took 5 bases from V and 2 from J; bases not matched to a gene: 7. CDR1 is SGHTA and CDR2 is FQGNSA in the germline V gene. The CDR3 DNA reads TGTGCCAGCAGCATTGGACTAGCGGGGACTACCTACGAGCAGTACTTC. Translating gives CASSIGLAGTTYEQYF.

This chain uses TRBV7-2 with TRBJ2-3, with D tentatively TRBD1 (5 bases). This CDR3 has 13 residues. Germline V gene data show CDR1 as SGHTA and CDR2 as FQGNSA. The ends were cut back, 1 base at V and 6 bases at J, with 8 bases in the middle. CDR3 bases: TGTGCCAGCAGCTTAGTATCAGGGGATACGCAGTATTTT. Translated: CASSLVSGDTQYF.

The J gene is TRBJ2-7, the V gene TRBV7-2, with D unresolved. Germline CDR1 is SGHTA and CDR2 is FQGNSA. The CDR3 is made up of 12 amino acids. Trimming cost V 4 bases and J 7 bases, with 11 bases left between them. The CDR3 region is CASSYHYGEQYF. In nucleotides, the CDR3 is TGTGCCAGCAGCTACCACTATGGGGAGCAGTACTTC.

V gene TRBV10-3 combines with J gene TRBJ2-1, with 9 bases identical to TRBD2. Germline CDR1 reads ENHRY; CDR2 reads SYGVKD. The CDR3 covers 17 residues. The J segment lost 0 bases and the V segment lost 11 bases, leaving 14 bases of the junction unmatched. CDR3 bases: TGTGCCGCCAGGGAGAGGGCTAGCGGGATCTCCTACAATGAGCAGTTCTTC. This codes for CAARERASGISYNEQFF.

The gene calls are TRBV27 and TRBJ2-5; 7 bases map to TRBD1. Looked up from germline, CDR1 is MNHEY and CDR2 is SMNVEV (reference sequence). The CDR3 is made up of 12 amino acids. V was pared by 5 bases and J by 4 bases, with 1 base of the junction left unmatched. CDR3 sequence (DNA): TGTGCCAGCAGTCGGGACAGAGAGACCCAGTACTTC. This encodes CASSRDRETQYF.

This clone has just a few counts. The chain links TRBV6-1 to TRBJ2-7, with 9 bases fitting TRBD1. The CDR3 is 14 residues long. The germline V gene encodes CDR1 MNHNS and CDR2 SASEGT. J gave up 2 bases and V 7 bases, and 6 bases lay outside the gene matches. Here the CDR3 reads CASIRDRATYEQYF. CDR3 DNA sequence: TGTGCCAGCATCCGGGACAGGGCCACCTACGAGCAGTACTTC.

This clone was seen just once. The rearrangement joins TRBV28 to TRBJ1-1, with D unresolved. Germline V gene lookup returns CDR1 MDHEN and CDR2 SYDVKM. The CDR3 has 12 residues. Deletions cut 9 bases from V and 4 bases from J, with 12 bases between. For the CDR3, the DNA is TGTGCCAGTTCGACTGCGAGCACTGAAGCTTTCTTT. Translated, it gives CASSTASTEAFF.

This clone was found a few times. The J gene is TRBJ2-7, the V gene TRBV4-3; 10 bases are a match to TRBD1. The trim removed 1 base at V and 4 bases at J, leaving 4 bases unmatched. This CDR3 region has 15 residues. In germline, CDR1 is LGHNA, CDR2 YSLEER. For the CDR3, the DNA is TGCGCCAGCAGCCAAGGGGACAGGGGCAAGTACGAGCAGTACTTC. The encoded protein is CASSQGDRGKYEQYF.